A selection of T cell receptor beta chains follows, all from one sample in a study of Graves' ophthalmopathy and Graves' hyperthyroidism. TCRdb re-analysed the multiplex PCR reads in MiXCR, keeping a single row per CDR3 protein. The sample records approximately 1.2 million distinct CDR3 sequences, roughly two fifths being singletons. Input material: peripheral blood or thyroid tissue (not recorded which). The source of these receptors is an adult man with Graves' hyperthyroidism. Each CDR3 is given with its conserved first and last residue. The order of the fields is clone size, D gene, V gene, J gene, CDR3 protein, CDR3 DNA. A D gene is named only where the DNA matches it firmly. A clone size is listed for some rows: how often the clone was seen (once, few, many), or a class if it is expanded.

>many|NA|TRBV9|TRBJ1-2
CASSPNMGYGYTF
TGTGCCAGCAGCCCAAACATGGGCTATGGCTACACCTTC
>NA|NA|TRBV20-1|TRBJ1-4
CSASRQVEKLFF
TGCAGTGCTAGTAGACAGGTTGAAAAACTGTTTTTT
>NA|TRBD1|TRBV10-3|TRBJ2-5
CAISESGQEIQYF
TGTGCCATCAGTGAGTCGGGACAGGAGATTCAGTACTTC
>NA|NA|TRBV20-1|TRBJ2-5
CSARVGGLQETQYF
TGCAGTGCTAGAGTAGGTGGGCTCCAAGAGACCCAGTACTTC
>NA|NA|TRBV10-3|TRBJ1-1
CASSWAGLAEAFF
TGTGCCAGCAGTTGGGCGGGACTCGCTGAAGCTTTCTTT
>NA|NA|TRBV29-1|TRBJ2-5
CSVESGQETQYF
TGCAGCGTTGAGTCGGGACAAGAGACCCAGTACTTC
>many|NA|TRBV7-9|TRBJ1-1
CASSLVSEGNTEAFF
TGTGCCAGCAGCTTAGTTTCGGAGGGGAACACTGAAGCTTTCTTT
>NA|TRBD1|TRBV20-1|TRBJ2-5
CSAAGTGGGTQYF
TGCAGTGCCGCCGGGACAGGGGGTGGGACCCAGTACTTC
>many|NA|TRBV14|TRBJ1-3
CASSSLVVGFGNTIYF
TGTGCCAGCAGCTCCTTGGTTGTCGGTTTTGGAAACACCATATATTTT
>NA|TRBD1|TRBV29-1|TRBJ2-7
CSVGTGGPYEQYF
TGCAGCGTTGGGACAGGGGGACCCTACGAGCAGTACTTC
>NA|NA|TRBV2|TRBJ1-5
CASSEGGRSNQPQHF
TGTGCCAGCAGTGAAGGAGGGCGGAGCAATCAGCCCCAGCATTTT